This is a list of T cell receptor beta chains from one sample in a study of tumor-infiltrating lymphocytes in primary liver carcinoma. TCRdb processed the multiplex PCR reads anew with MiXCR; each CDR3 protein has one entry. The table includes under 45,000 distinct CDR3 sequences, around 70% detected once. Sample: liver tumor tissue from sampling region 2. The receptors derive from a man in his forties with primary liver carcinoma and hepatitis B virus infection. CDR3s include the opening cysteine and the closing phenylalanine or tryptophan. A D gene is named only where the DNA matches it firmly. Some rows mark clone size as missing; the rest say once, few, many or name a class of expanded clone.

clone_size | j_call | v_call | d_call | cdr3_aa | cdr3_nt
. | TRBJ2-1 | TRBV29-1 | . | CNVGLLTGVTTEQFF | TGCAACGTTGGCCTTCTAACGGGGGTGACCACTGAGCAGTTCTTC
. | TRBJ2-1 | TRBV4-1 | TRBD2 | CASSHLITSGSGNEQFF | TGCGCCAGCAGCCATCTGATAACTAGCGGGAGCGGGAATGAGCAGTTCTTC
. | TRBJ2-7 | TRBV6-1 | . | CACSEFMGAPAKQYF | TGTGCCTGCAGTGAATTTATGGGAGCGCCCGCAAAGCAATACTTC
. | TRBJ2-7 | TRBV7-8 | TRBD1 | CVSSSASTGGINEQYF | TGTGTCAGTAGCTCCGCCTCGACAGGGGGCATCAACGAGCAGTACTTC
. | TRBJ2-5 | TRBV29-1 | TRBD1 | CSVDADRGRAESQYF | TGCAGCGTTGATGCGGATAGGGGGCGGGCAGAGAGCCAGTACTTC
. | TRBJ2-3 | TRBV5-1 | . | CASSLDIFSSTDTQYF | TGCGCCAGCAGCCTGGACATTTTCTCTAGCACAGATACGCAGTATTTT
. | TRBJ2-3 | TRBV11-2 | TRBD2 | CAISLQAGVSTDMQYF | TGTGCCATTAGCTTACAAGCGGGAGTCAGCACAGATATGCAGTATTTT
many | TRBJ1-3 | TRBV30 | . | CAWSYDSGNTIYF | TGTGCCTGGAGTTATGATTCTGGAAACACCATATATTTT
once | TRBJ1-5 | TRBV11-3 | . | CVSSSDTDTQHF | TGTGTCAGCAGCTCGGACACGGATACGCAGCATTTT
. | TRBJ1-2 | TRBV4-1 | . | CANGSPVRAGGYTF | TGCGCCAACGGCTCACCGGTCAGGGCGGGGGGCTACACCTTC
. | TRBJ2-5 | TRBV6-6 | . | CASSRSPGHGQAWQETQYF | TGTGCCAGCAGCAGGTCACCGGGACATGGGCAAGCTTGGCAAGAGACCCAGTACTTC
. | TRBJ2-7 | TRBV12-3/TRBV12-4 | . | CASNPRGGPYEQYF | TGTGCCAGCAATCCCCGTGGCGGACCATACGAACAGTACTTC
. | TRBJ2-7 | TRBV2 | . | CASSEALLATF | TGTGCCAGCAGTGAAGCCCTTCTGGCTACTTTC
. | TRBJ1-5 | TRBV6-2/TRBV6-3 | . | CVSSHTLRTLAPSQSQHF | TGTGTCAGCAGTCACACCCTTCGGACCTTGGCCCCGAGTCAGTCCCAGCATTTT
few | TRBJ1-1 | TRBV7-2 | . | CASSPRGSFMNTEAFF | TGTGCCAGCAGCCCTCGAGGGAGCTTCATGAACACTGAAGCTTTCTTT
. | TRBJ2-7 | TRBV28 | . | CTSSSPGTPRTPEQHF | TGTACCAGCAGTTCCCCTGGGACTCCCAGGACGCCCGAGCAGCACTTC
. | TRBJ2-2 | TRBV5-4 | TRBD2 | CANSPTGLAGVGVLFF | TGTGCCAACAGCCCAACGGGACTAGCGGGAGTCGGGGTGCTGTTTTTT
medium-sized | TRBJ2-2 | TRBV4-2 | . | CASSQDQVGGELFF | TGTGCCAGCAGCCAAGATCAGGTGGGAGGGGAGCTGTTTTTT
many | TRBJ2-1 | TRBV14 | TRBD2 | CASSHVGTSGRYYNEQFF | TGTGCCAGCAGCCATGTGGGTACCAGCGGGAGATATTACAATGAGCAGTTCTTC
. | TRBJ2-1 | TRBV12-3/TRBV12-4 | TRBD2 | CASTLPLLAGSYNELFF | TGTGCCAGCACTCTCCCCTTACTAGCGGGTTCCTACAATGAGCTGTTCTTC
. | TRBJ1-6 | TRBV4-3 | . | CASSQAVTVDNSPFHF | TGCGCCAGTAGCCAGGCAGTGACAGTGGATAATTCACCCTTCCACTTT
. | TRBJ2-5 | TRBV6-5 | . | CASTYSGQKTQYF | TGTGCCAGCACTTACTCGGGTCAAAAGACCCAGTACTTC
. | TRBJ2-1 | TRBV28 | . | CANILTSCYNEQFF | TGTGCCAACATTTTAACTAGCTGCTACAATGAGCAGTTCTTC
once | TRBJ1-3 | TRBV12-3/TRBV12-4 | . | CASSFGGRGYYGNTIYF | TGTGCCAGCAGTTTTGGGGGTCGGGGGTATTATGGAAACACCATATATTTT
. | TRBJ1-5 | TRBV10-3 | . | CAISQRGANQPQHF | TGTGCCATAAGTCAGCGGGGAGCGAATCAACCCCAGCATTTT
. | TRBJ1-4 | TRBV29-1 | . | CSVGRGRTEKLFF | TGCAGCGTTGGCCGGGGGCGGACTGAAAAACTGTTTTTC
. | TRBJ2-7 | TRBV11-3 | . | CASSPEEGDYEQYF | TGCGCCAGCAGCCCTGAAGAAGGTGACTACGAGCAGTACTTC
. | TRBJ1-2 | TRBV10-3 | . | CAISEWGSGYGYAF | TGTGCGATCAGTGAATGGGGGAGCGGCTATGGCTACGCCTTC
. | TRBJ2-5 | TRBV5-6 | TRBD1 | CASSNGQGYYQETQYF | TGTGCCAGCAGCAATGGACAGGGCTATTACCAAGAGACCCAGTACTTC
. | TRBJ2-1 | TRBV6-1 | . | CVSSDWVGNEQFF | TGTGTCAGCAGTGACTGGGTAGGGAATGAGCAGTTCTTC
. | TRBJ2-5 | TRBV11-2 | TRBD2 | CPNTSPGRRETQYF | TGTCCCAACACCAGCCCCGGGAGGCGGGAGACCCAGTACTTC
. | TRBJ2-2 | TRBV6-6 | . | CAITAARGTGELFF | TGCGCCATCACCGCCGCCCGAGGGACCGGGGAGCTGTTTTTT
. | TRBJ2-1 | TRBV11-2 | TRBD2 | CVSSPRGSGIIYNAQFF | TGTGTCAGCAGCCCCCGCGGTAGCGGGATTATCTACAATGCGCAGTTCTTT
. | TRBJ2-5 | TRBV11-2 | TRBD2 | CASTSPGRGEILYF | TGTGCCAGTACCAGCCCCGGGAGGGGGGAGATCCTGTACTTC
. | TRBJ2-1 | TRBV14 | TRBD2 | CASSAVAGWVYNEQFF | TGTGCCAGCAGTGCTGTAGCGGGATGGGTATACAATGAGCAATTCTTC
. | TRBJ1-5 | TRBV29-1 | . | CSVVGQTNQPLHF | TGCAGCGTTGTCGGACAAACCAATCAGCCTCTGCATTTT
. | TRBJ2-1 | TRBV6-6 | TRBD2 | CASTYSIGGTSRQDEQFF | TGTGCCAGCACTTACTCGATTGGGGGGACTAGCCGACAGGATGAGCAGTTCTTC
. | TRBJ1-5 | TRBV11-2 | . | CASRLKGGLTDQPQHF | TGTGCCAGCAGACTAAAAGGGGGACTTACGGATCAGCCCCAGCATTTT
many | TRBJ2-5 | TRBV25-1 | . | CASSGGRQTQYF | TGTGCCAGCAGTGGTGGGCGGCAGACCCAGTACTTC
. | TRBJ2-1 | TRBV5-4 | TRBD2 | CASSLVGGVYNEQFF | TGTGCCAGCAGTCTCGTCGGGGGGGTCTACAATGAGCAGTTCTTC